These 9 T cell receptor beta chains were all obtained from the same sample, sequenced in a study of blood T cell repertoires in COVID-19. TCRdb keeps only in-frame clones here, not all; method: immunoSEQ multiplex PCR. Among nearly 350,000 clones listed, around nine tenths were seen once. The sample was peripheral blood. These receptors all stem from a woman aged 70-85 years with COVID-19, enrolled during active disease.

The rearrangement uses TRBV12-5 and TRBJ2-3; the match to TRBD1 covers 10 bases. Germline lookup yields CDR1 LGHNT and CDR2 FRNRAP. CDR3 length: 15 amino acids. The V gene end was trimmed by 6 bases and the J gene end by 3 bases; junction bases not matched to a gene: 6. The CDR3: CASGPGQGITDTQYF. CDR3 DNA sequence: TGTGCTAGTGGCCCGGGACAGGGGATAACAGATACGCAGTATTTT.

CDR3 region: CASTPKQGAAYNEQFF. Written as DNA, the CDR3 is TGTGCCAGTACCCCGAAACAGGGGGCGGCTTACAATGAGCAGTTCTTC. The chain uses TRBV19 and TRBJ2-1; 9 nucleotides line up with TRBD1. The junction had 11 bases not matched to a gene; V was cut back by 7 bases and J by 4 bases. The CDR3 is made up of 16 amino acids. In germline, CDR1 is LNHDA, CDR2 SQIVND (reference sequence).

V and J are TRBV7-9 and TRBJ2-3; 9 bases match TRBD2. After removal of 4 bases from V and 7 bases from J, the junction contained 15 bases not matched to a gene. CDR1 is SEHNR, CDR2 FQNEAQ, per germline (reference sequence). The CDR3 has 17 amino acids. CDR3 coding DNA: TGTGCCAGCAGCTCGGGGCTCGGCGGGGGGGCGGTAAATACGCAGTATTTT. Protein sequence: CASSSGLGGGAVNTQYF. Variable domain in full (rest from reference TRBV7-9 and TRBJ2-3): DTGVSQNPRHKITKRGQNVTFRCDPISEHNRLYWYRQTLGQGPEFLTYFQNEAQLEKSRLLSDRFSAERPKGSFSTLEIQRTEQGDSAMYLCASSSGLGGGAVNTQYFGPGTRLTVL.

V usage is TRBV29-1 and J usage is TRBJ1-1; D perhaps matches TRBD1 (5 bases). CDR3 length equals 14 residues. Germline CDR1 SQVTM, CDR2 ANQGSEA. Trimming removed 6 bases at V and 1 base at J, with 15 bases between. CDR3 sequence reads: CSVHPKGQNTEAFF. The CDR3 coding sequence is TGCAGCGTCCACCCAAAGGGGCAGAACACTGAAGCTTTCTTT.

V usage is TRBV11-2 and J usage is TRBJ2-2, with TRBD2 matching over 7 bases. The CDR3 has 15 amino acids. The V and J ends lost 5 bases and 1 base, in that order; junction bases with no gene match: 4. Looked up from germline, CDR1 is SGHAT and CDR2 is FQNNGV. The CDR3 is CASSLRGRNTGELFF. The CDR3, as DNA: TGTGCCAGCAGCCTGCGGGGGAGGAACACCGGGGAGCTGTTTTTT.

The chain uses TRBV9 and TRBJ2-2; D is unresolved. Trimming shortened V by 0 bases and J by 7 bases, and 4 bases separated the two germline ends. CDR1 is SGDLS and CDR2 is YYNGEE in the germline V gene. The length of the CDR3 is 12 residues. The chain's CDR3 is CASSVASGELFF. CDR3 coding DNA: TGTGCCAGCAGCGTAGCTAGCGGGGAGCTGTTTTTT.

The chain uses TRBV5-6 and TRBJ1-1; the D is unclear. The CDR3 runs to 14 residues. Between the trimmed V and J ends, which lost 3 bases and 0 bases, there was a span of 9 bases. Germline V CDR1 and CDR2: SGHDT, YYEEEE. CDR3 bases: TGTGCCAGCAGCTCGGGATTTATGAACACTGAAGCTTTCTTT. It encodes CASSSGFMNTEAFF.

This clone is a singleton in its sample. The V call is TRBV3-1 (or the pseudogene TRBV3-2), the J call TRBJ1-5; no clear D gene. The CDR3 runs 13 residues. Germline-derived CDR1 and CDR2 are LGHDT and YNNKEL (reference sequence). V was pared by 1 base and J by 7 bases, with 8 bases between. The CDR3 DNA follows: TGTGCCAGCAGCCAAGGAGGAGGGCAGCCCCAGCATTTT. Protein: CASSQGGGQPQHF.

The chain carries TRBV28 and TRBJ1-1; 8 nucleotides align to TRBD1. The CDR3 runs to 15 residues. V shed 6 bases, J shed 2 bases, and the junction held 8 bases outside the gene matches. Germline-derived CDR1 and CDR2 are MDHEN and SYDVKM. The CDR3 coding sequence is TGTGCCAGCAGGACGGTACAGGGGGGAAACACTGAAGCTTTCTTT. Translation gives CASRTVQGGNTEAFF. Complete variable domain (other parts from reference TRBV28 and TRBJ1-1): DVKVTQSSRYLVKRTGEKVFLECVQDMDHENMFWYRQDPGLGLRLIYFSYDVKMKEKGDIPEGYSVSREKKERFSLILESASTNQTSMYLCASRTVQGGNTEAFFGQGTRLTVV.